The source of this TCR beta chain is a study of cytomegalovirus exposure and HLA in healthy donors. Study-wide points: Earlier analysis yielded a pattern in which most TCR beta V segments were productive about 90% or about 30% of the time. A missense DCLRE1C variant was associated with V- and J-gene trimming of TCR beta chains in a later analysis, and an independent cohort replicated the association.

Primers for the PCR totalled 60 Vbeta and 13 Jbeta. Produced via immunoSEQ multiplex PCR; TCRdb's table is partial and in-frame only. Of 55,000 to 70,000 clones in the sample, 70% were seen once. Germline V lookup: CDR1 MNHNY, CDR2 SVGAGI (reference sequence). This CDR3 has 15 residues. V trimming: 6 bases; J trimming: 0 bases; junction bases outside the gene matches: 7. About this clone: The antigen is undetermined.

Sequencing used PBMCs. The clonotype was recovered from a woman in her fifties or sixties in good health and CMV-seropositive. This sequence joins TRBV6-6 and TRBJ2-7; TRBD1 agrees at 8 bases. The DNA for the CDR3 is TGTGCCAGCAGGACAGGGGAATTGAGCTCCTACGAGCAGTACTTC. Amino acids: CASRTGELSSYEQYF.